The T cell receptor (beta chain) described here comes from a study of blood T cell repertoires in COVID-19. The table came from immunoSEQ multiplex PCR; TCRdb's copy has only in-frame clones and leaves some out. The data hold a few hundred thousand clones, with 88% observed a single time. CDR3 length: 15 residues. V lost 4 bases and J 5 bases, leaving 17 bases between the germline ends. CDR1 is MGHRA and CDR2 is YSYEKL in the germline V gene. Specimen: peripheral blood. This sequence was found in a woman aged 25 to 45 who had recovered from COVID-19. The chain combines TRBV4-1 with TRBJ2-5; tentatively, D is TRBD1 (7 bases). DNA for the CDR3: TGCGCCAGCAGCCGCCAGGGGGGTATGTGGGAGACCCAGTACTTC. It translates to CASSRQGGMWETQYF.